This TCR beta chain was identified during a study of CD8 T cells in Susac syndrome. This clonotype was observed a few times. In blood CD8+ and CD4+ T cells, TCR beta underwent sequencing. Bulk CD8+ and CD4+ cells came from magnetic negative isolation; CD8+ TEMRA by FACS. The junction had 10 bases not matched to a gene; V was cut back by 4 bases and J by 2 bases. The germline gives CDR1 MGHRA, CDR2 YSYEKL. The CDR3 length is 16 residues. cDNA came from around 0.5 to 1 ug RNA primed by random hexamers. By means of immunoSEQ multiplex PCR, TCR beta CDR3 spanning 54 Vbeta and 13 Jbeta underwent amplification. TCRdb itself ran the immunoSEQ multiplex PCR reads through MiXCR, one entry per CDR3 protein. Found here are fewer than 70,000 distinct CDR3 sequences, approximately 95% of them singletons; the top ten hold about 0.22%.

The V call is TRBV4-1, the J call TRBJ2-7, with TRBD1 matching 8 bases. The sequenced material came from CD8+ T cells from PBMCs. This receptor was taken from a human donor in good health. The CDR3 DNA follows: TGCGCCAGCAGCCCTTTAGGGACAGGACGCGCCTACGAGCAGTACTTC. As protein: CASSPLGTGRAYEQYF.